The present T cell receptor (beta chain) was sequenced within a study of blood T cell repertoires in COVID-19. Study processing details: Reference gene primer amplification gave estimated nucleated cell counts. Clones were read by immunoSEQ multiplex PCR, and TCRdb kept only the in-frame ones, dropping some. That table supplies the V and J calls and clone size; D and trimming were determined from the DNA. The sample lists 110,000 or so clones, roughly 80% occurring once. The CDR3 is 15 amino acids. The V gene's germline CDR1 is SEHNR and CDR2 FQNEAQ (reference sequence). With V trimmed by 2 bases and J by 3 bases, 4 bases remained unmatched.

This chain connects TRBV7-9 to TRBJ2-7; 10 bases match TRBD1. The sample taken for sequencing was peripheral blood. This TCR derives from a man between 65 and 85 years old with acute or convalescent COVID-19. The CDR3 DNA reads TGTGCCAGCAGCTTACCACGGACAGGGGGCTACGAGCAGTACTTC. It is translated as CASSLPRTGGYEQYF.